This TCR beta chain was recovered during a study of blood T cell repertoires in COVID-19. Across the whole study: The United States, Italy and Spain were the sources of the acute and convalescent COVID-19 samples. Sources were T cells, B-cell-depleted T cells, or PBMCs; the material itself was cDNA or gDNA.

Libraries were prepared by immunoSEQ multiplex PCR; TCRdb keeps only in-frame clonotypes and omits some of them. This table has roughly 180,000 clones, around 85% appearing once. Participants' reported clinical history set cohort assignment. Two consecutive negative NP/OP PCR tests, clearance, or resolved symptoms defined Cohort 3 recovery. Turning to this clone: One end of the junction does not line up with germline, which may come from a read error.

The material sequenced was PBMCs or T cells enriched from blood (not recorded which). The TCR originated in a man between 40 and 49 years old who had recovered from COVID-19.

CDR3 sequence (DNA): TGTGCCAGCAGCCTAGCGCAGAATAATTCACCCCTCCACTTT. Amino acids: CASSLAQNNSPLHF. The chain has TRBV7-8 and TRBJ1-6, with D unresolved. Germline-derived CDR1 and CDR2 are SGHVS and FQNEAQ. The CDR3 is 14 amino acids.